This is a list of T cell receptor beta chains from one sample in a study of shared clonotypes between healthy human individuals. Sequencing was performed with immunoSEQ multiplex PCR; in TCRdb, only in-frame clones are kept and a portion is missing. The repertoire includes a few hundred thousand clones, more than 95% of them detected once, and 0.057% sits in the top ten. Sequencing was carried out using naive CD4+ T cells sorted from blood. Source of these receptors: a young woman in good health. Each CDR3 is given with its conserved first and last residue. A D gene is named only where the DNA matches it firmly. A row's size may be missing; if present it is once, few, many or a size class.

NA NA TRBJ1-6 TRBV27 CASSVIGNSPLHF TGTGCCAGCAGTGTAATAGGGAATTCACCCCTCCACTTT
NA NA TRBJ2-2 TRBV7-2 CASSLGWAGELFF TGTGCCAGCAGTCTAGGGTGGGCCGGGGAGCTGTTTTTT
NA NA TRBJ2-7 TRBV6-5 CASSYAYNSYEQYF TGTGCCAGCAGTTACGCGTACAACTCCTACGAGCAGTACTTC
TRBD2 NA TRBJ2-3 TRBV27 CASRRSGSTDTQYF TGTGCCAGCCGCCGTAGCGGGAGCACAGATACGCAGTATTTT
NA NA TRBJ1-2 TRBV6-5 CASSYSVGDYGYTF TGTGCCAGCAGTTACTCGGTGGGGGACTATGGCTACACCTTC
TRBD2 NA TRBJ2-2 TRBV15 CATSRGLAGVGDTGELFF TGTGCCACCAGCAGGGGACTAGCGGGAGTTGGAGACACCGGGGAGCTGTTTTTT
TRBD2 NA TRBJ2-7 TRBV2 CASSEGLAGVSYEQYF TGTGCCAGCAGCGAGGGACTAGCGGGAGTCTCCTACGAGCAGTACTTC
NA NA TRBJ2-7 TRBV27 CASSPSRHYEQYF TGTGCCAGCAGTCCATCCCGCCATTACGAGCAGTACTTC
TRBD1 once TRBJ1-5 TRBV5-1 CASSKDRGEPQHF TGCGCCAGCAGCAAAGACAGGGGAGAGCCCCAGCATTTT
NA NA TRBJ1-6 TRBV2 CASSPGQSKNSPLHF TGTGCCAGCAGTCCCGGACAGAGTAAGAATTCACCCCTCCACTTT
TRBD1 NA TRBJ2-7 TRBV27 CANPDRGIWEQYF TGTGCCAATCCGGACAGGGGGATTTGGGAGCAGTACTTC
NA once TRBJ2-7 TRBV5-1 CASSPGTLSYEQYF TGCGCCAGCAGCCCCGGGACTCTTTCCTACGAGCAGTACTTC
TRBD2 once TRBJ2-1 TRBV7-8 CASSPFLAGVKNEQFF TGTGCCAGCAGCCCCTTCCTAGCGGGAGTTAAAAATGAGCAGTTCTTC
NA NA TRBJ2-3 TRBV5-5 CASSWSTGTDTQYF TGTGCCAGCAGCTGGTCGACAGGCACAGATACGCAGTATTTT
NA NA TRBJ2-2 TRBV11-2 CASSLDHGSGELFF TGTGCCAGCAGCTTAGATCACGGGTCCGGGGAGCTGTTTTTT
TRBD1 NA TRBJ2-7 TRBV28 CASSFSGGRYEQYF TGTGCCAGCAGTTTTTCAGGGGGCAGGTACGAGCAGTACTTC
NA NA TRBJ1-2 TRBV18 CASSPREMTGYTF TGTGCCAGCTCACCAAGGGAAATGACGGGCTACACCTTC
NA NA TRBJ2-1 TRBV14 CASSRVLVSQGEQFF TGTGCCAGCAGCCGAGTATTAGTCTCCCAGGGTGAGCAGTTCTTC
TRBD1 NA TRBJ1-1 TRBV28 CASILTGVPPTEAFF TGTGCCAGCATCCTCACAGGGGTCCCCCCCACTGAAGCTTTCTTT
NA NA TRBJ1-4 TRBV28 CASRLGRISGATNEKLFF TGTGCCAGCAGACTAGGGCGAATTTCGGGCGCAACTAATGAAAAACTGTTTTTT
NA NA TRBJ2-7 TRBV28 CASDSNSYEQYF TGTGCCAGCGACTCAAACTCCTACGAGCAGTACTTC
NA NA TRBJ2-7 TRBV28 CASSFGLAYEQYF TGTGCCAGCAGTTTCGGGTTGGCGTACGAGCAGTACTTC
NA NA TRBJ2-7 TRBV4-1 CASSQEQAAYEQYF TGCGCCAGCAGCCAGGAACAGGCGGCCTACGAGCAGTACTTC
TRBD1 NA TRBJ1-4 TRBV19 CASSGQGSGNEKLFF TGTGCCAGTAGTGGACAGGGGAGCGGTAATGAAAAACTGTTTTTT
NA once TRBJ2-7 TRBV7-2 CASLGHHPFYEQYF TGTGCCAGCCTGGGTCATCATCCCTTCTACGAGCAGTACTTC
NA NA TRBJ2-1 TRBV7-2 CASSSGRGNEQFF TGTGCCAGCAGTTCGGGACGCGGCAATGAGCAGTTCTTC
NA NA TRBJ2-5 TRBV7-9 CASSTAETQYF TGTGCCAGCAGCACCGCCGAGACCCAGTACTTC
TRBD1 NA TRBJ1-2 TRBV19 CASSVEQGADYGYTF TGTGCCAGTAGCGTTGAACAGGGGGCGGACTATGGCTACACCTTC
TRBD2 once TRBJ2-5 TRBV5-8 CASSSSGSYPGETQYF TGTGCCAGCAGCTCTAGCGGGAGTTACCCGGGTGAGACCCAGTACTTC
NA once TRBJ2-7 TRBV5-3 CANLGSRRYF TGTGCCAACCTAGGGAGCCGGAGGTACTTC
NA NA TRBJ2-1 TRBV5-1 CASSLVGAYNEQFF TGCGCCAGCAGCTTGGTGGGTGCCTACAATGAGCAGTTCTTC
NA NA TRBJ2-7 TRBV5-1 CASSLEGGLGNYEQYF TGCGCCAGCAGCCTGGAGGGGGGCCTAGGCAACTACGAGCAGTACTTC
TRBD1 NA TRBJ2-1 TRBV18 CASSESRTGINEQFF TGTGCCAGCTCCGAAAGCCGGACAGGGATCAATGAGCAGTTCTTC
NA NA TRBJ1-6 TRBV7-9 CASSSTLPGPNSPLHF TGTGCCAGCAGCTCAACCCTTCCAGGACCTAATTCACCCCTCCACTTT
NA NA TRBJ2-2 TRBV7-6 CASSLVRGRDTGELFF TGTGCCAGCAGCTTAGTGAGGGGCCGGGACACCGGGGAGCTGTTTTTT
NA NA TRBJ2-7 TRBV7-9 CASSLSTPSYEQYF TGTGCCAGCAGCTTAAGTACACCTTCCTACGAGCAGTACTTC
TRBD2 few TRBJ2-3 TRBV4-1 CASSQLASGAVDTQYF TGCGCCAGCAGCCAATTGGCTAGCGGGGCGGTAGATACGCAGTATTTT
TRBD1 NA TRBJ2-3 TRBV5-1 CASSLYGTGPITDTQYF TGCGCCAGCAGCTTGTATGGGACAGGGCCCATCACAGATACGCAGTATTTT
NA NA TRBJ2-5 TRBV5-1 CASSPGDYKTVSQYF TGCGCCAGCAGCCCAGGGGACTATAAGACGGTGTCCCAGTACTTC
NA NA TRBJ1-1 TRBV2 CASTAILLNTEAFF TGTGCCAGCACCGCAATATTGTTGAACACTGAAGCTTTCTTT
NA few TRBJ2-2 TRBV6-6 CASRIRDSGELFF TGTGCCAGCAGAATCCGGGACTCTGGGGAGCTGTTTTTT
TRBD1 NA TRBJ2-2 TRBV2 CASRGQRNTGELFF TGTGCCAGCAGGGGACAGAGAAACACCGGGGAGCTGTTTTTT
NA NA TRBJ2-5 TRBV28 CASSSGTQYF TGTGCCAGCAGTTCAGGGACCCAGTACTTC
TRBD2 NA TRBJ2-1 TRBV5-1 CASSLGMVGRDEQFF TGCGCCAGCAGCTTGGGCATGGTGGGGAGGGATGAGCAGTTCTTC
NA NA TRBJ1-1 TRBV10-3 CAISQRGNTEAFF TGTGCCATCAGCCAGAGGGGGAACACTGAAGCTTTCTTT
NA NA TRBJ2-3 TRBV5-6 CASSLSGTDTQYF TGTGCCAGCAGCTTGTCCGGCACAGATACGCAGTATTTT
NA few TRBJ1-2 TRBV30 CAWSRIYGYTF TGTGCCTGGAGTCGAATCTATGGCTACACCTTC
NA NA TRBJ2-3 TRBV6-7 CASSQMGTGLDQDNTDTQYF TGTGCCAGCAGTCAGATGGGAACGGGACTCGACCAAGACAACACAGATACGCAGTATTTT
NA NA TRBJ2-7 TRBV6-1 CASSEFIRRVRVVHEQYF TGTGCCAGCAGTGAATTCATTCGGAGGGTTAGGGTTGTACACGAGCAGTACTTC
NA NA TRBJ1-3 TRBV6-5 CASSYSTATGNTIYF TGTGCCAGCAGTTACTCGACAGCTACTGGAAACACCATATATTTT
TRBD1 NA TRBJ2-7 TRBV25-1 CASRGTGGTYEQYF TGTGCCAGCAGGGGGACAGGGGGTACCTACGAGCAGTACTTC
NA once TRBJ2-3 TRBV28 CASSPVAVHTQYF TGTGCCAGCAGTCCGGTAGCGGTTCACACGCAGTATTTT
NA once TRBJ2-1 TRBV5-1 CASRLPGSGDEQFF TGCGCCAGCAGACTCCCCGGGAGCGGCGATGAGCAGTTCTTC